One sample yielded the 30 T cell receptor beta chains listed below, sequenced in a study of T cell changes during pregnancy in multiple sclerosis. TCRdb's table, derived via immunoSEQ multiplex PCR, lists solely in-frame clones and lacks some. The sample contains about 120,000 clones, approximately 95% of which appear only once. The starting material was peripheral blood, obtained before pregnancy. The receptor set was obtained from a female donor with multiple sclerosis, enrolled in a pregnancy study.

This clone showed up just a few times. The rearrangement joins TRBV27 to TRBJ1-2; D possibly corresponds to TRBD1 (6 bases). With 11 bases removed from V and 9 bases from J, the gap between germline ends came to 16 bases. The CDR3 is 11 residues long. Germline V gene lookup returns CDR1 MNHEY and CDR2 SMNVEV (reference sequence). The CDR3 protein is CAPRGTSRYTF. The CDR3 DNA is TGTGCCCCCAGGGGAACATCCCGCTACACCTTC.

This clone is a singleton in its sample. The gene calls are TRBV9 and TRBJ2-7; TRBD1 is a possible D gene (5 bases). Germline V lookup: CDR1 SGDLS, CDR2 YYNGEE. The germline V and J ends were trimmed by 0 bases and 2 bases, with 9 bases remaining between them. The CDR3 covers 14 residues. CDR3: CASSVEGHPYEQYF. CDR3 DNA: TGTGCCAGCAGCGTAGAAGGACACCCCTACGAGCAGTACTTC. The full variable domain, with the rest looked up from reference TRBV9 and TRBJ2-7, is DSGVTQTPKHLITATGQRVTLRCSPRSGDLSVYWYQQSLDQGLQFLIQYYNGEERAKGNILERFSAQQFPDLHSELNLSSLELGDSALYFCASSVEGHPYEQYFGPGTRLTVT.

This chain connects TRBV7-2 to TRBJ2-6; 7 nucleotides match TRBD1. Trimming at V came to 5 bases and at J to 2 bases, leaving 3 bases not matched to a gene. Germline V gene sequence: CDR1 SGHTA, CDR2 FQGNSA. The length of the CDR3 is 15 residues. CDR3 nucleotides: TGTGCCAGCAGCGGTAGGGGGCCTGGGGCCAACGTCCTGACTTTC. Its protein product is CASSGRGPGANVLTF.

The V gene is TRBV30, the J gene TRBJ2-3; TRBD1 might be the D (5 bases). V was clipped by 2 bases and J by 4 bases, with 10 bases between them. This CDR3 comprises 13 residues. CDR1 GTSNPN and CDR2 SVGIG come from the germline V gene (reference sequence). CDR3 protein: CAWSTTVSDTQYF. The CDR3 bases are TGTGCCTGGAGTACGACAGTTTCAGATACGCAGTATTTT. The full variable domain, its missing parts supplied by reference TRBV30 and TRBJ2-3, is SQTIHQWPATLVQPVGSPLSLECTVEGTSNPNLYWYRQAAGRGLQLLFYSVGIGQISSEVPQNLSASRPQDRQFILSSKKLLLSDSGFYLCAWSTTVSDTQYFGPGTRLTVL.

CDR3 bases: TGTGCCAGCAGTGCCAGTGCGGGCTATGGCTACACCTTC. Amino acids: CASSASAGYGYTF. The chain couples TRBV27 to TRBJ1-2; D not certain. Germline V lookup: CDR1 MNHEY, CDR2 SMNVEV (reference sequence). The CDR3 is 13 residues long. The ends were cut back, 5 bases at V and 4 bases at J, with 11 bases in the middle.

V is TRBV5-1 and J is TRBJ1-2, with a tentative D call TRBD1 (6 bases). Germline-derived CDR1 and CDR2 are SGHRS and YFSETQ. The CDR3 sequence is 14 residues long. Trimming left V 0 bases short and J 6 bases short, with 12 bases between. The CDR3, as DNA: TGCGCCAGCAGCTTGGCCCAACAGGGTGATGGCTACACCTTC. Its translation: CASSLAQQGDGYTF. Drawing the rest from reference TRBV5-1 and TRBJ1-2, the complete variable domain is KAGVTQTPRYLIKTRGQQVTLSCSPISGHRSVSWYQQTPGQGLQFLFEYFSETQRNKGNFPGRFSGRQFSNSRSEMNVSTLELGDSALYLCASSLAQQGDGYTFGSGTRLTVV.

The rearrangement links TRBV30 to TRBJ2-1, with D perhaps TRBD1 (6 bases). The CDR3 runs to 14 residues. Trimming cost V 2 bases and J 7 bases, with 15 bases left between them. Germline assignment: CDR1 GTSNPN and CDR2 SVGIG (reference sequence). This CDR3 reads CAWSRLARGNEQFF. DNA for the CDR3: TGTGCCTGGAGTCGGCTAGCCAGGGGTAATGAGCAGTTCTTC.

Only one count was recorded for this clone. The chain joins TRBV5-4 to TRBJ2-1; TRBD1 agrees at 7 bases. Trimming cost V 3 bases and J 4 bases; bases outside gene matches: 7. Looked up from germline, CDR1 is SGHNT and CDR2 is YYREEE (reference sequence). The CDR3 runs 15 residues. The CDR3 reads CASSWADRIYNEQFF. The CDR3 coding sequence is TGTGCCAGCAGCTGGGCGGACAGGATTTACAATGAGCAGTTCTTC.

The chain is built from TRBV7-6 and TRBJ2-3, with D perhaps TRBD1 (6 bases). The ends were cut back, 2 bases at V and 0 bases at J, with 9 bases in the middle. Looked up from germline, CDR1 is SGHVS and CDR2 is FNYEAQ. This CDR3 has 15 amino acids. CDR3 in DNA: TGTGCCAGCAGCTTAATGACAGGAAGCACAGATACGCAGTATTTT. Protein sequence: CASSLMTGSTDTQYF.

This chain connects TRBV19 to TRBJ2-3, with 8 bases matching TRBD1. CDR1 and CDR2 from the germline V gene are LNHDA and SQIVND (reference sequence). This CDR3 is 15 amino acids long. V dropped 4 bases and J dropped 3; count of bases not matched to a gene: 6. For the CDR3, the DNA is TGTGCCAGTAGTACCACAGGGGGAAGGACAGATACGCAGTATTTT. It codes for CASSTTGGRTDTQYF.

V gene TRBV4-2 combines with J gene TRBJ2-7, with 11 bases aligning to TRBD2. Germline V CDR1 and CDR2: LGHNA, YNFKEQ. The CDR3 has 15 amino acids. The J segment lost 4 bases and the V segment lost 3 bases, leaving 5 bases of the junction unmatched. The CDR3 region is CASSQSTSGGYEQYF. The CDR3 coding sequence is TGTGCCAGCAGCCAGTCAACTAGCGGGGGTTACGAGCAGTACTTC.

This clone occurred a few times. This sequence joins TRBV7-2 and TRBJ1-6; 7 nucleotides match TRBD1. In germline, CDR1 is SGHTA, CDR2 FQGNSA. This CDR3 spans 19 amino acids. J gave up 9 bases and V 0 bases, and 17 bases lay outside the gene matches. In DNA, the CDR3 is TGTGCCAGCAGCTTAGCCCCTGCCCTCTTCGGGACAGCTATTTCACCCCTCCACTTT. Translation: CASSLAPALFGTAISPLHF.

The chain is built from TRBV28 and TRBJ2-1; D is uncertain. The V and J ends lost 2 bases and 7 bases respectively, with 9 bases between them. Germline CDR1 reads MDHEN; CDR2 reads SYDVKM. CDR3 length equals 13 residues. Here the CDR3 DNA reads TGTGCCAGCAGTTTAAATCGCGGTAATGAGCAGTTCTTC. It codes for CASSLNRGNEQFF.

The genes are TRBV4-2 and TRBJ2-1, with a tentative D call TRBD2 (6 bases). Germline-derived CDR1 and CDR2 are LGHNA and YNFKEQ. Trimming cost V 4 bases and J 1 base, with 11 bases left between them. The CDR3 has 15 residues. DNA for the CDR3: TGTGCCAGCAGCCCCCAGGCGGGGTCCTACAATGAGCAGTTCTTC. Its translation: CASSPQAGSYNEQFF.

The genes are TRBV30 and TRBJ2-5, with D unclear. Germline V gives CDR1 GTSNPN, CDR2 SVGIG (reference sequence). This CDR3 has 14 amino acids. V lost 4 bases and J 5 bases, leaving 17 bases between the germline ends. The CDR3: CAWKGGTLTETQYF. DNA of the CDR3: TGTGCCTGGAAAGGCGGTACCCTAACGGAGACCCAGTACTTC.

The chain links TRBV7-8 to TRBJ1-3, with TRBD1 identical over 7 bases. J was trimmed by 0 bases and V by 5 bases; bases with no gene match: 10. The CDR3 runs to 17 residues. The germline V gene has CDR1 SGHVS and CDR2 FQNEAQ. In nucleotides, the CDR3 is TGTGCCAGCAGCCCCACTCGGACAGGCCTCTCTGGAAACACCATATATTTT. Translated, it gives CASSPTRTGLSGNTIYF.

This clone was detected only once. The J gene is TRBJ1-2, the V gene TRBV6-5; TRBD1 matches at 8 bases. Germline V gene lookup returns CDR1 MNHEY and CDR2 SVGAGI. The CDR3 is made up of 12 amino acids. Trimming removed 6 bases from V and 4 bases from J; junction bases left unmatched: 1. CDR3 residues: CASRQGAYGYTF. As DNA, the CDR3 is TGTGCCAGCAGGCAGGGGGCCTATGGCTACACCTTC.

The V and J genes are TRBV10-3 and TRBJ2-7; TRBD1 might be the D (5 bases). The CDR3 consists of 14 residues. V was pared by 1 base and J by 5 bases, with 12 bases between. Germline V gene lookup returns CDR1 ENHRY and CDR2 SYGVKD. Here the CDR3 DNA reads TGTGCCATCAGTGAGTTCCAGGGAATAGACGAGCAGTACTTC. This codes for CAISEFQGIDEQYF.

The chain carries TRBV5-5 and TRBJ2-1, with 7 positions matching TRBD1. V was clipped by 3 bases and J by 6 bases; unmatched bases: 18. In germline, CDR1 is SGHKS, CDR2 YYEKEE (reference sequence). CDR3 length: 18 amino acids. CDR3 nucleotides: TGTGCCAGCAGCTCTATCGCGACAGGGCGCTTATCTAGCAATGAGCAGTTCTTC. Translated: CASSSIATGRLSSNEQFF.

The chain couples TRBV10-3 to TRBJ2-3; 9 bases match TRBD1. V lost 4 bases, J lost 6 bases, and 14 bases stayed unmatched. CDR3 length equals 17 residues. The germline V gene has CDR1 ENHRY and CDR2 SYGVKD. CDR3 in amino acids: CAISGVLGQGKFDTQYF. The CDR3 DNA is TGTGCCATCAGTGGGGTATTAGGACAGGGGAAATTCGATACGCAGTATTTT.

V and J are TRBV5-1 and TRBJ2-5; 10 bases agree with TRBD1. Unmatched junction bases numbered 9, after V lost 2 bases and J lost 5 bases. CDR1 is SGHRS, CDR2 YFSETQ, per germline. The CDR3 has 16 amino acids. In DNA form, the CDR3 reads TGCGCCAGCAGCTTCAATGTGGGGACAGGGGAGGAGACCCAGTACTTC. This codes for CASSFNVGTGEETQYF.

This chain uses TRBV5-1 with TRBJ2-7; 12 positions match TRBD2. V lost 3 bases to trimming and J lost 5 bases; unmatched junction nucleotides: 6. The germline V gene has CDR1 SGHRS and CDR2 YFSETQ. CDR3 size: 15 residues. In DNA form, the CDR3 reads TGCGCCAGCAGCTCACCGACTAGCGGGAGCCACGAGCAGTACTTC. It yields the protein CASSSPTSGSHEQYF.

This sequence joins TRBV5-8 and TRBJ2-5, with D possibly matching TRBD2 (6 bases). CDR3 length: 16 residues. V lost 2 bases and J 1 base, leaving 15 bases between the germline ends. Germline V gene sequence: CDR1 SGHTS, CDR2 YDEGEE. In DNA, the CDR3 is TGTGCCAGCAGCTTAACGGGAGCCCCAACCCAAGAGACCCAGTACTTC. Translating it yields CASSLTGAPTQETQYF. The whole variable domain, filled in from reference TRBV5-8 and TRBJ2-5, reads EAGVTQSPTHLIKTRGQQATLRCSPISGHTSVYWYQQALGLGLQFLLWYDEGEERNRGNFPPRFSGRQFPNYSSELNVNALELEDSALYLCASSLTGAPTQETQYFGPGTRLLVL.

This chain links TRBV5-4 with TRBJ2-5; maybe TRBD2 (5 bases). Trimming took off 2 bases at V and 7 bases at J, with 9 bases between the two ends. Germline CDR1 is SGHNT and CDR2 is YYREEE (reference sequence). CDR3 length: 12 amino acids. CDR3 residues: CASSLKGGTQYF. CDR3 nucleotide sequence: TGTGCCAGCAGCTTAAAAGGAGGGACCCAGTACTTC. Combining the CDR3 with reference TRBV5-4 and TRBJ2-5 gives the whole variable domain ETGVTQSPTHLIKTRGQQVTLRCSSQSGHNTVSWYQQALGQGPQFIFQYYREEENGRGNFPPRFSGLQFPNYSSELNVNALELDDSALYLCASSLKGGTQYFGPGTRLLVL.

This clone was detected once. The chain is built from TRBV6-5 and TRBJ2-5, with 8 bases lining up with TRBD1. V lost 9 bases and J lost 4; bases outside the gene matches: 13. The CDR3 has 15 amino acids. Germline assignment: CDR1 MNHEY and CDR2 SVGAGI. The CDR3 is CASKDPGRGLETQYF. CDR3 nucleotide sequence: TGTGCCAGTAAGGACCCGGGCAGGGGGCTAGAGACCCAGTACTTC.

Comment on this clone: The sample contains more than one DNA sequence encoding this CDR3. This sequence joins TRBV9 and TRBJ1-3; D is unclear. This CDR3 has 13 residues. Germline V gives CDR1 SGDLS, CDR2 YYNGEE. V was shortened by 2 bases and J by 4 bases, with 7 bases between the two germline ends. In nucleotides, the CDR3 is TGTGCCAGCAGCGTCGCAGGAGGAAACACCATATATTTT. Its translation: CASSVAGGNTIYF.

The chain employs TRBV27 and TRBJ2-3; D might be TRBD2 (7 bases). V was shortened by 3 bases and J by 5 bases, with 15 bases between the two germline ends. Germline assignment: CDR1 MNHEY and CDR2 SMNVEV (reference sequence). This CDR3 comprises 15 residues. CDR3 nucleotides: TGTGCCAGCAGTTTGTTGGGGGGGCCGGGAGATACGCAGTATTTT. It is translated as CASSLLGGPGDTQYF.

CDR3 bases: TGTGCCAGCAGCTTAGAAGCTCCTGGGACAGGGAACGAAAAACTGTTTTTT. It specifies CASSLEAPGTGNEKLFF. The chain couples TRBV7-2 to TRBJ1-4; 9 bases match TRBD1. V shed 1 base, J shed 8 bases, and the junction held 11 bases outside the gene matches. CDR3 length: 17 amino acids. The germline V gene encodes CDR1 SGHTA and CDR2 FQGNSA. Complete variable domain (other parts from reference TRBV7-2 and TRBJ1-4): GAGVSQSPSNKVTEKGKDVELRCDPISGHTALYWYRQSLGQGLEFLIYFQGNSAPDKSGLPSDRFSAERTGGSVSTLTIQRTQQEDSAVYLCASSLEAPGTGNEKLFFGSGTQLSVL.

V usage is TRBV11-3 and J usage is TRBJ2-2; D possibly corresponds to TRBD2 (5 bases). Germline V gives CDR1 SGHNT, CDR2 YENEEA. The V and J ends lost 1 base and 0 bases respectively, with 9 bases between them. The CDR3 has 16 amino acids. CDR3 coding DNA: TGTGCCAGCAGCTTAGGGCTGGGAGCGAACACCGGGGAGCTGTTTTTT. Encoded protein: CASSLGLGANTGELFF. The full variable domain, its missing parts supplied by reference TRBV11-3 and TRBJ2-2, is EAGVVQSPRYKIIEKKQPVAFWCNPISGHNTLYWYLQNLGQGPELLIRYENEEAVDDSQLPKDRFSAERLKGVDSTLKIQPAELGDSAVYLCASSLGLGANTGELFFGEGSRLTVL.

This clone was recorded only once. CDR3 sequence reads: CATESFVGGELFF. For the CDR3, the DNA is TGTGCCACCGAGAGTTTTGTTGGCGGGGAGCTGTTTTTT. The rearrangement links TRBV5-4 to TRBJ2-2; D ambiguous. Germline V gene sequence: CDR1 SGHNT, CDR2 YYREEE (reference sequence). V was pared by 9 bases and J by 7 bases, with 16 bases between. The CDR3 is made up of 13 amino acids. The full variable domain, its missing parts supplied by reference TRBV5-4 and TRBJ2-2, is ETGVTQSPTHLIKTRGQQVTLRCSSQSGHNTVSWYQQALGQGPQFIFQYYREEENGRGNFPPRFSGLQFPNYSSELNVNALELDDSALYLCATESFVGGELFFGEGSRLTVL.